This T cell receptor beta chain stems from a study of T cell responses to AZD1222 COVID-19 vaccine. Overall study findings and caveats: Unmutated regions of variants are reportedly targeted by nearly half of spike-specific TCRs. The sample set comprised mostly white British donors with more females, and clonal diversity was possibly underestimated. Among AZD1222 vaccinees, only 5 to 7 were seropositive at baseline.

Germline values: CDR1 SNHLY, CDR2 FYNNEI. The CDR3 spans 12 residues. V shed 5 bases and J shed 6 bases, with 10 bases lying between them. Sequenced by immunoSEQ multiplex PCR; TCRdb stores in-frame clones only, minus some. The profile covers around 150,000 clones, with 90% to 95% appearing a single time and about 4.6% taken by the ten largest. In regard to this clone: Its antigen is unidentified.

The sample here was peripheral blood, taken 28 days after the second AZD1222 dose. V and J are TRBV2 and TRBJ1-2; D unclear. This receptor was taken from an adult who received the AZD1222 COVID-19 vaccine. CDR3 in DNA: TGTGCCAGCAGTCACCCAGTGGATGGCTACACCTTC. This codes for CASSHPVDGYTF. The full variable domain, rest sourced from reference TRBV2 and TRBJ1-2, is EPEVTQTPSHQVTQMGQEVILRCVPISNHLYFYWYRQILGQKVEFLVSFYNNEISEKSEIFDDQFSVERPDGSNFTLKIRSTKLEDSAMYFCASSHPVDGYTFGSGTRLTVV.